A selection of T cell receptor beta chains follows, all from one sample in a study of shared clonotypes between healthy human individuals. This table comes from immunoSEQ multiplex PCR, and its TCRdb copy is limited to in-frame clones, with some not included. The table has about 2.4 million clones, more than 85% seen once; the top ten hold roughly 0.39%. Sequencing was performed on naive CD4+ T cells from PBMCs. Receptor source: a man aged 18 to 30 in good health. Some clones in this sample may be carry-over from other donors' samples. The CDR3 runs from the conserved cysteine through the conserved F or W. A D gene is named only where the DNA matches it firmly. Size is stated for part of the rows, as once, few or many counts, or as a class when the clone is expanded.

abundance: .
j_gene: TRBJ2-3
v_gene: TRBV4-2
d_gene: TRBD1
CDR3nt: TGTGCCAGCAGCCAAGATTTAAGTGGGACAGGGGGAACAGATACGCAGTATTTT
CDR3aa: CASSQDLSGTGGTDTQYF

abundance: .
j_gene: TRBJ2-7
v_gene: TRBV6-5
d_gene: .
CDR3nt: TGTGCCAGCAGGAGTTTCACGGGCGAGCAGTACTTC
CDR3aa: CASRSFTGEQYF

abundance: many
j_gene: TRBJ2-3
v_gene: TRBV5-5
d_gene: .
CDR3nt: TGTGCCAGCACGTCCTTAGCGAAAGCCGATACGCAGTATTTT
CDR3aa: CASTSLAKADTQYF

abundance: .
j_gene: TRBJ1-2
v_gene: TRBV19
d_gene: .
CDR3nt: TGTGCCAGTAGGGGGACAAGCCGCGGATATGGCTACACCTTC
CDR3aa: CASRGTSRGYGYTF

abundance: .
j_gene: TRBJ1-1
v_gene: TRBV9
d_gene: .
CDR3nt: TGTGCCAGCAGCGCGCGTATGGGGGGCACTGAAGCTTTCTTT
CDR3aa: CASSARMGGTEAFF

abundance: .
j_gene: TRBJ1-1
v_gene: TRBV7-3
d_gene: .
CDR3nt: TGTGCCAGCAGCTTGCTCAGGGACACTGAAGCTTTCTTT
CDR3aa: CASSLLRDTEAFF

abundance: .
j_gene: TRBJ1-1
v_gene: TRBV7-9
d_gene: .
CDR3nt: TGTGCCAGCAGCCCCGGGACACCGAACACTGAAGCTTTCTTT
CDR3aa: CASSPGTPNTEAFF

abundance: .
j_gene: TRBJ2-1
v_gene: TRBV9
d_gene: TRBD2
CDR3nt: TGTGCCAGCAGCGGATCCGGGAGGTCCTACAATGAGCAGTTCTTC
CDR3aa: CASSGSGRSYNEQFF

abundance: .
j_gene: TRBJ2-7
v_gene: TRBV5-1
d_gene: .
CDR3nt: TGCGCCAGCAGCGAGGACACATCCTACGAGCAGTACTTC
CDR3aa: CASSEDTSYEQYF

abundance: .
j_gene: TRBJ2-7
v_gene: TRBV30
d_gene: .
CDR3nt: TGTGCCTGGAGTCTGAGGGCCTCTACCCGCTACGAGCAGTACTTC
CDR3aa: CAWSLRASTRYEQYF

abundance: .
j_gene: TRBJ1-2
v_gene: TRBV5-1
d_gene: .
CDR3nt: TGCGCCAGCAGCTTGGCTCCACAGGGCCTCTATGGCTACACCTTC
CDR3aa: CASSLAPQGLYGYTF

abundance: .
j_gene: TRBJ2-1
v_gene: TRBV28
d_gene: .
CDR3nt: TGTGCCAGCAGTTCCCGACCGATGGGGCAGTTCTTC
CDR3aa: CASSSRPMGQFF

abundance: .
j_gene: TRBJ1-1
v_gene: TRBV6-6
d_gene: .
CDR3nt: TGTGCCAGCAGTTCCCCCGGGGGGCTGAACACTGAAGCTTTCTTT
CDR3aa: CASSSPGGLNTEAFF

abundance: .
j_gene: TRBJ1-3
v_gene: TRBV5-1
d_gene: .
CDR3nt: TGCGCCAGCAGCTTGGAAGTCCAGACCTCCGGAAACACCATATATTTT
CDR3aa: CASSLEVQTSGNTIYF

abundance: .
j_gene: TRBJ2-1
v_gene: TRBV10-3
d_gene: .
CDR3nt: TGTGCCATCAGTGGTACTAGCCCGGGCCACAGTGAGCAGTTCTTC
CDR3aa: CAISGTSPGHSEQFF

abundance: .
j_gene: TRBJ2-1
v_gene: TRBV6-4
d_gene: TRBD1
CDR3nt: TGTGCCAGCAGCCTTAGGGGGCTCGGCAATGAGCAGTTCTTC
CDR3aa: CASSLRGLGNEQFF

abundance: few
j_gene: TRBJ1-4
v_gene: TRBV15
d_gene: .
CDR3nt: TGTGCCACCAGCAGAGATGGGATGTCTAATGAAAAACTGTTTTTT
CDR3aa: CATSRDGMSNEKLFF

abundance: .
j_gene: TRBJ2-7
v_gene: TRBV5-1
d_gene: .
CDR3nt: TGCGCCAGCAGCTTGAGCGGCCCCCTAGGGGAGCAGTACTTC
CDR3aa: CASSLSGPLGEQYF

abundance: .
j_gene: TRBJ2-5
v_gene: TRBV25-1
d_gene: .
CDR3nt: TGTGCCAGCAGAGGGTTTCAAGAGACCCAGTACTTC
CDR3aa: CASRGFQETQYF

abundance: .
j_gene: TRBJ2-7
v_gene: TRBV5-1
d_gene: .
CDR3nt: TGCGCCAGCAGCTTGCTGGGACCCTATGCCTCCGAGCAGTACTTC
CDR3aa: CASSLLGPYASEQYF

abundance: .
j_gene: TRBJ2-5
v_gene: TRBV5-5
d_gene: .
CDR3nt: TGTGCCAGCAGCTTGAGTCAGGGGTCTTGGGGAGAGACCCAGTACTTC
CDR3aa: CASSLSQGSWGETQYF

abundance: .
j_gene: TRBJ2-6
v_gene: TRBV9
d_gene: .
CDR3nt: TGTGCCAGCAGCAGGGGGGACTCTGGGGCCAACGTCCTGACTTTC
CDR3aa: CASSRGDSGANVLTF

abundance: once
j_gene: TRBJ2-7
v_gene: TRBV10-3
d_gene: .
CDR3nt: TGTGCCATCAGGGATGTGGGGGGATACGAGCAGTACTTC
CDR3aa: CAIRDVGGYEQYF

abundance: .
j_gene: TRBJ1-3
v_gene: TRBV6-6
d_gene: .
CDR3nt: TGTGCCAGCAGTCCCCTTGTTTCTGGAAACACCATATATTTT
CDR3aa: CASSPLVSGNTIYF

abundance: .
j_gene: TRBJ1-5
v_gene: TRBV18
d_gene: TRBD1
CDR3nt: TGTGCCAGCTCACCAGACCGGGACAGAGGATATCAGCCCCAGCATTTT
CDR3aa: CASSPDRDRGYQPQHF

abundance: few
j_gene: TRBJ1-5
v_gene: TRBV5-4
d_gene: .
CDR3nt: TGTGCCAGCAGCCTCGAACAGCATCAGCCCCAGCATTTT
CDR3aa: CASSLEQHQPQHF

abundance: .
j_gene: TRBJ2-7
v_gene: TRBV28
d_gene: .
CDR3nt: TGTGCCAGCAGTACCAGATCCGGGGCCTACGAGCAGTACTTC
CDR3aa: CASSTRSGAYEQYF

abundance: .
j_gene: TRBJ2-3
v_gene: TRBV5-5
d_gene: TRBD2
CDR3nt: TGTGCCAGCAGCTTAGTGGCGGGAGTTGGCACAGATACGCAGTATTTT
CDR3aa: CASSLVAGVGTDTQYF

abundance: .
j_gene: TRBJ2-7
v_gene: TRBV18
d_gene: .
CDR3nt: TGTGCCAGCTCACCACCAGGGAGGTTTAACGAGCAGTACTTC
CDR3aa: CASSPPGRFNEQYF

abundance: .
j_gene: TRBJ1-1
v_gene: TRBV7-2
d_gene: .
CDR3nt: TGTGCCAGCAGCTTAGGTACGGGGAACACTGAAGCTTTCTTT
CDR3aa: CASSLGTGNTEAFF

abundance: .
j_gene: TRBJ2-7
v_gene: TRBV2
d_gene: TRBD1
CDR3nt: TGTGCCAGCAGTCGACAGGGGCAGGGGGTTGCCTACGAGCAGTACTTC
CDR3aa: CASSRQGQGVAYEQYF

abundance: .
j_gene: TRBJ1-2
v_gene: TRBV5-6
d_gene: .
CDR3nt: TGTGCCAGCAGCTTGTTCTGGGTGGGCGGCTACACCTTC
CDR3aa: CASSLFWVGGYTF

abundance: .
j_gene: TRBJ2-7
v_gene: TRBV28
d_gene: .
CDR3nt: TGTGCCAGCAGTTCCCCCAGTACACTCCTCTACGAGCAGTACTTC
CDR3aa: CASSSPSTLLYEQYF

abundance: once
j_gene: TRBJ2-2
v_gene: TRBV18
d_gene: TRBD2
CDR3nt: TGTGCCAGCTCACCACTAGCGGGAGCGAACACCGGGGAGCTGTTTTTT
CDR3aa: CASSPLAGANTGELFF

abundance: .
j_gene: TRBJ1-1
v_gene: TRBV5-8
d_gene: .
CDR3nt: TGTGCCAGCAGCCCCCTCGCGGGGCCAACGAGGCACACTGAAGCTTTCTTT
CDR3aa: CASSPLAGPTRHTEAFF

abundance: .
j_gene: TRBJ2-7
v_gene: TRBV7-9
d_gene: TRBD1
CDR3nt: TGTGCCAGCAGCTCCCGACAGGGGGCCTTAATCTACGAGCAGTACTTC
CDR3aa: CASSSRQGALIYEQYF

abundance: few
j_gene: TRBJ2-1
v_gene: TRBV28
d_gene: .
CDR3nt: TGTGCCAGCAGTTTAACATACAATGAGCAGTTCTTC
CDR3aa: CASSLTYNEQFF

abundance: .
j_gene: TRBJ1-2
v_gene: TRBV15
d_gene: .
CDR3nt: TGTGCCACCAGCAGGGTTAACTATGGCTACACCTTC
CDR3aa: CATSRVNYGYTF

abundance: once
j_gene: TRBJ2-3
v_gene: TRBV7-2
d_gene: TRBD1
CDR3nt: TGTGCCAGCAGCCAAAGGACAGGGGCGGATACGCAGTATTTT
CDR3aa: CASSQRTGADTQYF

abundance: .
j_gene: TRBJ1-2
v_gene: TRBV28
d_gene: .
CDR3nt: TGTGCCAGCAGTTCCGGGACGGTCTATGGCTACACCTTC
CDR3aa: CASSSGTVYGYTF

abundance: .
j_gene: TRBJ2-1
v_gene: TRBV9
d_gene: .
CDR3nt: TGTGCCAGCAGCGTAGATTCGAACTACAATGAGCAGTTCTTC
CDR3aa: CASSVDSNYNEQFF

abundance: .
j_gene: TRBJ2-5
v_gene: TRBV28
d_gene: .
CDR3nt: TGTGCCAGCAGTTTAGAACTGTTGCAAGAGACCCAGTACTTC
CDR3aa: CASSLELLQETQYF

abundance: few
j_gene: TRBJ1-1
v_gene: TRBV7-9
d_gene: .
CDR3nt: TGTGCCAGCAGCTTAGCCCAGAGGAACACTGAAGCTTTCTTT
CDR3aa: CASSLAQRNTEAFF

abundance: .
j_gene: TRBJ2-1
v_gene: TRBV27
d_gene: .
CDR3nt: TGTGCCAGCAGTCAACAAGCGGGCCCAAACAATGAGCAGTTCTTC
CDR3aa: CASSQQAGPNNEQFF

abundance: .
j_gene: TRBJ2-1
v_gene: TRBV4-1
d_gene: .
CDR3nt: TGCGCCAGCAGCCAAGTGGGGTCCCGCTCCTACAATGAGCAGTTCTTC
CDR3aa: CASSQVGSRSYNEQFF

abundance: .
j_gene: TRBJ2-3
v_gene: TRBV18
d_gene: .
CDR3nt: TGTGCCAGCTCACCGGGACGATATACAGATACGCAGTATTTT
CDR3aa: CASSPGRYTDTQYF

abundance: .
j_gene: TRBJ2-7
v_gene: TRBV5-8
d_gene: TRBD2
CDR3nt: TGTGCCAGCAGCCCAAGGAGGGGGACTAGCACCCACTACGAGCAGTACTTC
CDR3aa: CASSPRRGTSTHYEQYF

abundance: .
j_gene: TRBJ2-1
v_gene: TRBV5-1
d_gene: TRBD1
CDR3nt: TGCGCCAGCAGCCTGACGGCTACAGGGGGCTACAATGAGCAGTTCTTC
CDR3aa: CASSLTATGGYNEQFF

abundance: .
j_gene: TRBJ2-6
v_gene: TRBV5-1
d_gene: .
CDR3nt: TGCGCCAGCAGCTTGTTTGTTTCCGGGGCCAACGTCCTGACTTTC
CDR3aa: CASSLFVSGANVLTF

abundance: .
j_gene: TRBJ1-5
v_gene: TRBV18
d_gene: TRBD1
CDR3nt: TGTGCCAGCTCTTCCGACAGGGGCAGCGAACAGCCCCAGCATTTT
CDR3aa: CASSSDRGSEQPQHF

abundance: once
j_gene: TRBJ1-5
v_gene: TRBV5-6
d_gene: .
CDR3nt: TGTGCCAGCAGCCACGCAGGGGCCTACAATCAGCCCCAGCATTTT
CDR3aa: CASSHAGAYNQPQHF

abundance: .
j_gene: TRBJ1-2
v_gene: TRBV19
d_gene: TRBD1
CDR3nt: TGTGCCATAGGGGACAGCGCTAACTATGGCTACACCTTC
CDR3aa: CAIGDSANYGYTF